These T cell receptor beta chains were read from a single sample in a study of blood T cells in healthy people across ages. Each CDR3 protein is one row after TCRdb ran MiXCR on the 5' RACE reads. The table has about 1.6 million distinct CDR3 sequences, about 32% seen once. Source material: blood. The source of these receptors is a woman under 40 in good health. Both conserved end residues are part of each CDR3. A D gene is named only where the DNA matches it firmly. Clone size is not always given. Where it is, it says once, few, many or a class for expanded clones.

TRBV7-2	TRBJ2-1	-	-	CASSLEASFAYNEQFF	TGTGCCAGCAGCTTAGAGGCTAGCTTCGCCTACAATGAGCAGTTCTTC
TRBV15	TRBJ2-2	-	-	CATSLRTTKGTGELFF	TGTGCCACAAGCCTCCGGACGACCAAGGGCACCGGGGAGCTGTTTTTT
TRBV5-6	TRBJ2-7	-	TRBD1	CASSLAGGQVSYEQYF	TGTGCCAGCAGCTTGGCCGGCGGACAGGTCTCCTACGAGCAGTACTTC
TRBV3-1	TRBJ2-7	few	TRBD1	CASSQSTGAKRNYEQYF	TGTGCCAGCAGCCAATCGACAGGGGCCAAGAGGAATTACGAGCAGTACTTC
TRBV20-1	TRBJ2-1	-	TRBD1	CSAKRQGDYNEQFF	TGCAGTGCCAAAAGACAGGGGGACTACAATGAGCAGTTCTTC
TRBV6-1	TRBJ2-5	-	TRBD2	CAISPGRAGGRETQYF	TGTGCCATCTCACCGGGACGAGCGGGAGGTCGTGAGACCCAGTACTTC
TRBV12-5	TRBJ2-4	-	-	CASGLVPEGLAKTIQYF	TGTGCTAGTGGTTTGGTGCCGGAAGGGCTAGCCAAAACCATTCAGTACTTC
TRBV6-5	TRBJ2-1	many	-	CATRGAQWSQFF	TGTGCCACCCGAGGGGCTCAATGGTCACAGTTCTTC
TRBV10-3	TRBJ2-1	few	TRBD2	CAIHSGLVNEQFF	TGTGCCATCCATTCGGGACTAGTTAATGAGCAGTTCTTC
TRBV19	TRBJ2-7	many	-	CASSMKGQGTGEQYF	TGTGCCAGTAGTATGAAGGGGCAGGGGACGGGGGAGCAGTACTTC
TRBV10-2	TRBJ2-4	few	TRBD2	CASSESRVAGGKNIQYF	TGCGCCAGCAGTGAATCGAGGGTAGCGGGAGGGAAAAACATTCAGTACTTC
TRBV10-3	TRBJ1-1	-	TRBD1	CAISGGQDDTEAFF	TGTGCCATCAGTGGCGGACAGGATGATACTGAAGCTTTCTTT
TRBV2	TRBJ2-6	-	-	CASSVFRISGANVLTF	TGTGCCAGCAGTGTATTTCGAATCTCTGGGGCCAACGTCCTGACTTTC
TRBV27	TRBJ1-2	-	TRBD1	CASSSWDRSHGYTF	TGTGCCAGCAGTTCCTGGGACAGGTCCCATGGCTACACCTTC
TRBV28	TRBJ2-5	-	-	CASSVPGRGLQETQYF	TGTGCCAGCAGTGTCCCGGGACGAGGTCTCCAAGAGACCCAGTACTTC
TRBV20-1	TRBJ2-1	-	TRBD2	CSASTPPGLAGGSYNEQFF	TGCAGTGCCTCTACTCCACCCGGACTAGCGGGAGGGAGTTACAATGAGCAGTTCTTC
TRBV27	TRBJ1-6	-	-	CASSLSYPTWTASSHSTLHF	TGTGCCAGCAGTTTATCTTACCCCACCTGGACAGCTTCATCCCATTCAACCCTCCACTTT
TRBV28	TRBJ1-5	few	-	CASTLRGVDNQPQHF	TGTGCCAGCACCTTACGAGGGGTTGACAATCAGCCCCAGCATTTT
TRBV10-1	TRBJ2-1	-	TRBD1	CASSPWGQGADEQFF	TGCGCCAGCAGCCCGTGGGGACAGGGGGCAGATGAGCAGTTCTTC
TRBV3-1	TRBJ1-2	few	TRBD1	CASSQPGTDGYTF	TGTGCCAGCAGCCAACCCGGGACAGATGGCTACACCTTC
TRBV12-3/TRBV12-4	TRBJ1-3	-	-	CASILTSSGNTIYF	TGTGCCAGCATCCTCACCAGCTCTGGAAACACCATATATTTT
TRBV2	TRBJ2-6	many	-	CASQGPGANVLTF	TGTGCCAGCCAGGGGCCTGGGGCCAACGTCCTGACTTTC
TRBV20-1	TRBJ1-5	-	-	CSARSVRGNQPQHF	TGCAGTGCTAGATCCGTTCGTGGCAATCAGCCCCAGCATTTT
TRBV18	TRBJ2-3	-	-	CASSPRGGATDTQYF	TGTGCCAGCTCACCGAGAGGGGGTGCGACAGATACGCAGTATTTT
TRBV2	TRBJ1-5	-	TRBD1	CASSWTGQKGNQPQHF	TGTGCCAGCAGTTGGACAGGGCAGAAAGGCAATCAGCCCCAGCATTTT
TRBV7-2	TRBJ1-1	-	TRBD1	CASSLGTGGLGTEAFF	TGTGCCAGCAGCTTAGGGACAGGGGGCTTGGGCACTGAAGCTTTCTTT
TRBV10-3	TRBJ1-1	few	TRBD1	CAIRGTVEAFF	TGTGCCATCAGGGGGACAGTAGAAGCTTTCTTT
TRBV12-3/TRBV12-4	TRBJ1-2	-	-	CASSLYRDNPYTF	TGTGCCAGCAGTTTATATCGTGACAATCCTTACACCTTC
TRBV20-1	TRBJ2-2	-	-	CSARDFRSVTGELFF	TGCAGTGCTAGAGACTTTAGGTCTGTAACCGGGGAGCTGTTTTTT
TRBV4-1	TRBJ2-7	-	-	CAGGSWAVQYF	TGCGCCGGCGGCTCTTGGGCGGTGCAGTACTTC
TRBV9	TRBJ2-3	-	-	CASSVGRESSTDTQYF	TGTGCCAGCAGCGTAGGACGGGAGTCTAGCACAGATACGCAGTATTTT
TRBV3-1	TRBJ2-1	-	TRBD2	CASSQVPGGIGELFF	TGTGCCAGCAGCCAAGTACCCGGGGGGATAGGTGAGCTGTTCTTC
TRBV4-1	TRBJ1-2	few	-	CASSQAAAGPPYGYTF	TGCGCCAGCAGCCAAGCTGCCGCGGGACCCCCCTATGGCTACACCTTC
TRBV4-1	TRBJ1-4	once	TRBD1	CASSPLSTGAGNEKLFF	TGCGCCAGCAGCCCACTATCTACAGGGGCCGGTAATGAAAAACTGTTTTTT
TRBV6-2/TRBV6-3	TRBJ1-6	-	TRBD1	CASRMTGIRDSPLHF	TGTGCCAGCAGGATGACAGGGATACGTGATTCACCCCTCCACTTT
TRBV7-9	TRBJ1-4	-	-	CASSRLNEKLFF	TGTGCCAGCAGCCGTCTTAATGAAAAACTGTTTTTT
TRBV20-1	TRBJ2-3	-	-	CSAVAPNTDTQYF	TGCAGTGCTGTAGCGCCAAACACAGATACGCAGTATTTT
TRBV10-3	TRBJ2-5	once	TRBD1	CVSGRTGEETQYF	TGTGTCAGCGGCAGGACAGGGGAGGAGACCCAGTACTTC
TRBV7-2	TRBJ2-5	few	-	CASTRKRGAEETQYF	TGTGCCAGCACCCGAAAAAGGGGCGCCGAGGAGACCCAGTACTTC
TRBV7-8	TRBJ2-7	few	TRBD2	CASSLVASGGATEQYF	TGTGCCAGCAGCTTAGTCGCTAGCGGGGGGGCGACCGAGCAGTACTTC
TRBV10-3	TRBJ2-1	few	-	CAIRGTGYNEQFF	TGTGCCATCAGGGGGACCGGGTACAATGAGCAGTTCTTC